This T cell receptor beta chain was captured in a study of T-cell reconstitution after alpha-beta-depleted transplantation in children (dated by TCRdb to between 2015 and 2016). As for the study more broadly: Using TCR repertoire profiling, the study followed T-cell immune reconstitution in a quantitative way in children after TCRalphabeta/CD19-depleted allogeneic hematopoietic cell transplantation.

For this clonotype: Its antigen has not been determined. Base-call qualities are not available, and no considerably larger clone is one nucleotide away.

Deletion took 2 bases off V and 2 bases off J, with a span of 9 bases between the germline ends. The CDR3 has 14 amino acids, counting the end cysteine and phenylalanine. Only CDR3 DNA is held: 42 bases, read in frame from base 1. Looking up the germline V gene yields CDR1 MNHEY and CDR2 SVGEGT. The method behind the library was PCR. Sequenced using an Illumina HiSeq 2500. TCR libraries were prepared with molecular barcoding, using unique molecular identifiers to normalize TCRbeta repertoire quantification. TCRdb reanalyzed the raw reads on its own, using fastp at Q25 for trimming and MiXCR for clone calling, and kept in-frame beta chains. Each entry merges the rows of one CDR3 protein and shows their most common DNA and genes. This sample holds approximately 88,000 distinct CDR3 sequences; over 9% were observed only once. Of the sample, more than 11% is held by the ten largest clones.

The specimen was PBMCs from the stem cell graft donor, collected from the stem cell graft. The rearranged chain carries TRBV6-2 or TRBV6-3 and TRBJ2-5; the D gene is perhaps TRBD1 or TRBD2, each of them matching over 6 bases. The sequence derives from a human donor who donated a stem cell graft to a child with inherited bone marrow failure. The CDR3 protein sequence reads: CASSYKGGQETQYF. The nucleotide sequence reads TGTGCCAGCAGTTACAAGGGGGGACAAGAGACCCAGTACTTC.